The clone carrying this T cell receptor (beta chain) was found a few times. The sample is drawn from a study of control samples from healthy donors and cancer patients. The CDR3 covers 12 residues. V lost 0 bases to trimming and J lost 7 bases, with 8 bases between them. Germline V gene data show CDR1 as SGHDT and CDR2 as YYEEEE. Some clones are missing from TCRdb's copy, which holds only in-frame ones; the method was immunoSEQ multiplex PCR. The sample shows around 51,000 clones, 75% to 85% of them seen only once. This rearrangement joins TRBV5-6 to TRBJ2-7; D is uncertain. The sequencing sample was made of blood. This TCR derives from a man between 65 and 80 years old in good health. This CDR3 is CASSLGGFEQYF. The CDR3 DNA sequence: TGTGCCAGCAGCTTGGGGGGTTTTGAGCAGTACTTC.